Below, one T cell receptor beta chain is given with its context. Its cognate antigen has yet to be identified. No much larger clone is present one base from it, and per-base qualities are unavailable. The record originates from a study of CD8+CD57+ T cells in acquired aplastic anemia listed by TCRdb under 2018. About the study as a whole: Extracted DNA from sorted CD4+ and CD8+ cells averaged around 3.4 ug, ranging from about 0.17 to 27.4 ug. The study at large found these results: Roughly 30 CD8+ CDR3 sequences were found to be shared between patients and controls, but these sequences appeared to be highly expressed in patients and within the immunodominant clones of the patients. CD8+ Simpson's diversity did not differ significantly between patients and healthy controls (P=0.060).

TCR beta VDJ combination and CDR3 sequence profiling used genomic DNA as the template. TCR repertoire sequencing was run on an Illumina HiSeq 2000. On the authors' methods: TRBV/TRBJ rearrangement plots, CDR3 size and DJ length profiles, and Simpson's diversity index were used to assess repertoires. The most abundant DNA sequence in the deep sequencing data was taken as the immunodominant clone. CDR3 amino acid sequences were checked for sharing between subjects and were compared against published repertoires and the VDJdb database. TCRdb reworked the public reads: Q25 trimming with fastp, MiXCR clone assembly, productive beta chains retained. Rows are unified per CDR3 protein, each entry keeping the most common DNA and genes. These V and J calls rely on TCRdb rather than the paper's analysis. This sample comprises around 180,000 distinct CDR3 sequences, around 66% of them detected only once. The ten biggest clones cover roughly 50% of the sample.

Cut back by 3 bases and 0 bases, the V and J ends lie 9 bases apart. CDR1 SQVTM and CDR2 ANQGSEA were looked up in the germline V gene. The CDR3 runs 13 residues from the cysteine to the phenylalanine. Only CDR3 DNA remains: 39 bases, in frame from the first base. In this study, sorted CD4+ and CD8+ T cells from the blood of healthy subjects and of severe aplastic anemia patients had their TCR repertoires deep-sequenced. Ficoll-Paque density gradient centrifugation was used to isolate peripheral blood mononuclear cells. Before DNA extraction, CD4+ and CD8+ T cells were sorted with FACS or magnetic beads.

The chain is encoded by TRBV29-1 joined to TRBJ2-7, with a weak D call of TRBD2 (6 bases match). The clonotype originates from a human donor with severe aplastic anemia or a healthy control (not recorded which). Input material: sorted CD4+, CD8+, or CD8+CD57+ T cells (not recorded which) from PBMCs. CDR3 loop: CSVDDGSSYEQYF. Here is the DNA: TGCAGCGTTGATGACGGGAGCTCCTACGAGCAGTACTTC.